This T cell receptor (beta chain) was recorded in a study of vaccination effects on CD4 cells after COVID-19. Study-wide context: Pre-vaccine samples were drawn 16 days and one week before the first dose.

Profiling relied on immunoSEQ multiplex PCR, and the TCRdb table lists in-frame clones only, not all of them. The repertoire includes roughly 70,000 clones, about 69% of them detected once, and about 4.7% sits in the top ten. As concerns this clone: The target antigen is unknown.

The CDR3 has 15 residues. Deletions cut 1 base from V and 0 bases from J, with 7 bases between. CDR1 KGHSH and CDR2 LQKENI come from the germline V gene. In the ViraFEST assay, antigen-specific CD4+ clonotypes were identified by expansion after peptide-pool stimulation. Researchers isolated CD4+ T cells once less than 13 days of culture had elapsed. From March to December 2020, the person had a SARS-CoV-2 infection that was confirmed by PCR. This receptor was taken from a human donor who had a prior SARS-CoV-2 infection. The specimen comprised CD4+ T cells from PBMCs cultured with HIV peptides, sampled before COVID-19 vaccination. The subset is: HIV-1 Nef peptide pool negative control/reference culture. The chain uses TRBV18 and TRBJ2-1, with D unclear. In DNA form, the CDR3 reads TGTGCCAGCTCACCACTGGCAGGCTCCTACAATGAGCAGTTCTTC. This sequence encodes CASSPLAGSYNEQFF.